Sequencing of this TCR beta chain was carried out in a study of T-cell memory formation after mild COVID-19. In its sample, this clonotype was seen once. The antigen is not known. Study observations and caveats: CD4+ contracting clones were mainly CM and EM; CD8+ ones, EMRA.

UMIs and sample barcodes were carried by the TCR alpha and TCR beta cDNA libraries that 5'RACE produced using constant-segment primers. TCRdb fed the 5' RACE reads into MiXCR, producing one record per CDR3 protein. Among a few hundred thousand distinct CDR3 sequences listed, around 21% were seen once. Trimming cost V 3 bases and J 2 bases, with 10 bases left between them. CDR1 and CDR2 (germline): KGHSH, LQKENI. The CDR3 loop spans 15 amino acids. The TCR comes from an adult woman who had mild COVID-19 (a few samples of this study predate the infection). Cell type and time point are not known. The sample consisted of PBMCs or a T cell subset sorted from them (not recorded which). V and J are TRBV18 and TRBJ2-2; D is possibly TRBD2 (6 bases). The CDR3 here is CASSPSGLNTGELFF. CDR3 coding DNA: TGTGCCAGCTCACCTTCGGGACTTAACACCGGGGAGCTGTTTTTT.